Sequencing of this T cell receptor (beta chain) was carried out in a study of T-cell memory formation after mild COVID-19 (dated by TCRdb to the early 2020s). For the wider study: TCR sequence clusters from the two donors were found to be largely donor specific. In a couple of donors, T-cell clones that expanded and contracted after mild COVID-19 were tracked by sequencing TCRalpha and TCRbeta repertoires over time. The cohort comprised two young, previously healthy adult volunteers, one female and one male.

Results and caveats for the whole study, not just this receptor: Contracting CD4+ clones were located mainly in the CM and EM memory subsets, whereas CD8+ clones were found to be enriched in EMRA. The study included only a couple of mild cases, and larger cohorts that include severe cases with pre-infection samples were judged to be necessary. Some responding clones were detected in pre-infection memory, suggesting pre-existing cross-reactive memory T cells joined the SARS-CoV-2 response. Clones that contracted from day 15 to 85 showed balanced CD4/CD8 phenotypes, whereas a second wave of clones that expanded from day 15 to 37 leaned towards CD4+. SARS-CoV-2 specificity of the second-wave clones peaking on day 37 was not confirmed.

There are a few counts of this clonotype. Its antigen has not been determined. Within one base of it there is no much larger clone, and no base qualities were kept. Reading the germline V gene gives CDR1 KGHSH and CDR2 LQKENI. Trimming costs V 0 bases and J 5 bases, and their ends lie 6 bases apart. From the cysteine through the phenylalanine, the CDR3 covers 13 amino acids. The kept DNA is CDR3 alone, 39 bases in frame from the first base. The sequencer was an Illumina NovaSeq 6000. TCRalpha and TCRbeta cDNA libraries were constructed by 5'RACE with constant-segment primers, with sample barcodes and unique molecular identifiers being introduced. RNA was extracted from every sample with Trizol reagent. The libraries were amplified in two PCR steps, and the second step added a second sample barcode and Illumina TruSeq adapters. Sequencing of libraries was performed on an Illumina NovaSeq with 2 x 150 bp paired-end reads. In the source study's methods: The reads were demultiplexed and collapsed into UMI-guided consensus sequences using migec v1.2.7. Using mixcr v2.1.11, UMI consensuses were aligned to TRA and TRB V and J templates and then assembled into clonotypes. A clonotype was counted as expanded or contracted only if both edgeR and NoisET called the change significant, with noise models trained on biological replicates. For edgeR calls, the thresholds were a false discovery rate-adjusted p below 0.01 and a log2 fold-change of 1. As an exploratory analysis of dynamics, max-normalized trajectories of the 1000 most abundant clonotypes were examined by PCA with hierarchical clustering. Separately sequenced CD4+ and CD8+ repertoires were used to assign a CD4 or CD8 phenotype to each responding clone. TCRdb applied fastp at Q25 and MiXCR to the public reads, then kept only in-frame beta chains. Every CDR3 protein is listed once, alongside the most common genes and DNA of its rows. Here the V and J calls rest on TCRdb's processing, not on the authors' analysis. The sample contains approximately 150,000 distinct CDR3 sequences, 10% to 15% of them found a single time. Approximately 3.5% of the sample lies in the top ten.

PBMCs were isolated by Ficoll-Paque density gradient centrifugation. This clonotype originated in a young man who had mild COVID-19 (a few samples of this study predate the infection). The sample titles of this study are shuffled in the database, so cell type and time point are left out; the donor was told from shared clones. Recombination connected TRBV18 to TRBJ2-3; the D gene cannot be named for sure. The sequencing input was PBMCs or a T cell subset sorted from them (not recorded which). The encoded CDR3 is CASSPPPEDTQYF. The DNA sequence reads TGTGCCAGCTCACCACCTCCGGAAGATACGCAGTATTTT.